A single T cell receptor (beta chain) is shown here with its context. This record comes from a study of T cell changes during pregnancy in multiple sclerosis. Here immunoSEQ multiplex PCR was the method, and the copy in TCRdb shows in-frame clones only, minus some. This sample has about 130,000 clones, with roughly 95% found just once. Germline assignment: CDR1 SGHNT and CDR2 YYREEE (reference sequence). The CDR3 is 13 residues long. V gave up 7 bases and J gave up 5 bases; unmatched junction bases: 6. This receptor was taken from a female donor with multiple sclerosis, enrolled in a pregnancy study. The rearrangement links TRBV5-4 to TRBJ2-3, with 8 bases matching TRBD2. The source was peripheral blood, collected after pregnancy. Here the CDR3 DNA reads TGTGCCAGCGGGCCGGGGGGGAGAGATACGCAGTATTTT. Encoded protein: CASGPGGRDTQYF.